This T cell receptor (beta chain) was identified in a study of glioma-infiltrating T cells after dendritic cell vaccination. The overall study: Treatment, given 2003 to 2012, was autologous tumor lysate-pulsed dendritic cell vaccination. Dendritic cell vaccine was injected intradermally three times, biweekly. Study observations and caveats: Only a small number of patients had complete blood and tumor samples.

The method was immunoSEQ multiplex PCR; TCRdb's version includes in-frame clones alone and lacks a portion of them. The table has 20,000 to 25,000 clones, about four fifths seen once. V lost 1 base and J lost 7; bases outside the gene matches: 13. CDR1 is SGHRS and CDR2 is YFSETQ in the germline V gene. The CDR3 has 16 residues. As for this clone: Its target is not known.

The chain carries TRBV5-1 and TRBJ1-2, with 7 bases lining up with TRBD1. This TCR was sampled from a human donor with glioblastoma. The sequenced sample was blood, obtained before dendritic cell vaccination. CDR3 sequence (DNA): TGCGCCAGCAGCTTGATGGGGAGTGGAGGGGGCGCTGGCTACACCTTC. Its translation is CASSLMGSGGGAGYTF.